This T cell receptor (beta chain) was retrieved from a study of tissue T cells after allogeneic stem cell transplantation. As for the study in general: Several unmodified and three CD34-selected T-cell-depleted grafts went to graft-versus-host disease patients. Study-wide findings and caveats: In patients and mice, blood and spleen missed much of tissue repertoire. Motif-based clustering found tissue-specific repertoire signatures shared across patients, though few clones were shared.

Some clones are missing from TCRdb's copy, which holds only in-frame ones; the method was immunoSEQ multiplex PCR. The data show under 50,000 clones, with about nine tenths seen just once and 3.8% held by the top ten. This clone occurred a few times. Its antigen is still unknown. Germline V gene data show CDR1 as SEHNR and CDR2 as FQNEAQ (reference sequence). V lost 5 bases, J lost 4 bases, and 14 bases stayed unmatched. The CDR3 is 17 amino acids. Source: blood, taken before transplantation. The sequence derives from a woman aged 40-75 years who later had graft-versus-host disease after an allogeneic stem cell transplant. J is TRBJ1-2 and V is TRBV7-9; 9 positions match TRBD1. CDR3 residues: CASSPSIWTGEFYGYTF. The CDR3 DNA sequence: TGTGCCAGCAGCCCCTCGATTTGGACAGGGGAATTCTATGGCTACACCTTC.